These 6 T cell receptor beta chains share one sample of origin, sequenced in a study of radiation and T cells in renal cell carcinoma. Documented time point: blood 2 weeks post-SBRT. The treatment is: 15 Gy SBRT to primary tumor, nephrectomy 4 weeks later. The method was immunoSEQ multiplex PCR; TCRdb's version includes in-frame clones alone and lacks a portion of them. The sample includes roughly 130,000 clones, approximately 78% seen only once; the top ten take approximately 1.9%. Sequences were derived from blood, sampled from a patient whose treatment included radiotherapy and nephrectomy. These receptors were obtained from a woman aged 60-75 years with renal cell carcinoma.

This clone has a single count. The DNA of the CDR3 is TGTGCCAGCAGCTTAGAGGGCTCTGGGGCCAACGTCCTGACTTTC. Its protein is CASSLEGSGANVLTF. The chain couples TRBV11-2 to TRBJ2-6; D is undetermined. CDR1 SGHAT and CDR2 FQNNGV come from the germline V gene. V was trimmed by 0 bases and J by 0 bases, leaving 3 bases between them. CDR3 length: 15 amino acids.

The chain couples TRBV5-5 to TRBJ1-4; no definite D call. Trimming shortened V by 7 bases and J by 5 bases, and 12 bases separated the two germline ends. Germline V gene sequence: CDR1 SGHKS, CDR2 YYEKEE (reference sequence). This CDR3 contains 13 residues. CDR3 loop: CASEGWGNEKLFF. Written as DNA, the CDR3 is TGTGCCAGCGAAGGGTGGGGAAATGAAAAACTGTTTTTT.

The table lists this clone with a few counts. The CDR3 protein is CASSWRFRGELFF. The CDR3 DNA follows: TGTGCCAGCAGTTGGCGGTTTCGCGGGGAGCTGTTTTTT. This rearrangement joins TRBV2 to TRBJ2-2; D is uncertain. CDR1 and CDR2 (germline): SNHLY, FYNNEI. There are 13 residues in the CDR3. V shed 5 bases and J shed 7 bases, with 11 bases lying between them.

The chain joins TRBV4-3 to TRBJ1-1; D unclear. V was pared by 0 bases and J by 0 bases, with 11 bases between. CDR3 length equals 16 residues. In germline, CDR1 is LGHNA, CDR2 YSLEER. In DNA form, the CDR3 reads TGCGCCAGCAGCCAAGAGAGTCCGAGGATGAACACTGAAGCTTTCTTT. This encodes CASSQESPRMNTEAFF.

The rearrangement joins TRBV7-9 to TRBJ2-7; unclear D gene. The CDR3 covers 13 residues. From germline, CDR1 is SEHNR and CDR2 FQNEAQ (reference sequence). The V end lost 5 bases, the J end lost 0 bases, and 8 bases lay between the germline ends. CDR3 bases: TGTGCCAGCAGCCCCCGTGCCTCCTACGAGCAGTACTTC. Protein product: CASSPRASYEQYF.

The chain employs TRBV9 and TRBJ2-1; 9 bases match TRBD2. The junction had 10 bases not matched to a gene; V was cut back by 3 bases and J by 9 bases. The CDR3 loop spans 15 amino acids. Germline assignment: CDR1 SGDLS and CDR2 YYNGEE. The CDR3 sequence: CASSGTTSGLLEQFF. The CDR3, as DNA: TGTGCCAGCAGCGGTACGACTAGCGGCCTACTTGAGCAGTTCTTC.